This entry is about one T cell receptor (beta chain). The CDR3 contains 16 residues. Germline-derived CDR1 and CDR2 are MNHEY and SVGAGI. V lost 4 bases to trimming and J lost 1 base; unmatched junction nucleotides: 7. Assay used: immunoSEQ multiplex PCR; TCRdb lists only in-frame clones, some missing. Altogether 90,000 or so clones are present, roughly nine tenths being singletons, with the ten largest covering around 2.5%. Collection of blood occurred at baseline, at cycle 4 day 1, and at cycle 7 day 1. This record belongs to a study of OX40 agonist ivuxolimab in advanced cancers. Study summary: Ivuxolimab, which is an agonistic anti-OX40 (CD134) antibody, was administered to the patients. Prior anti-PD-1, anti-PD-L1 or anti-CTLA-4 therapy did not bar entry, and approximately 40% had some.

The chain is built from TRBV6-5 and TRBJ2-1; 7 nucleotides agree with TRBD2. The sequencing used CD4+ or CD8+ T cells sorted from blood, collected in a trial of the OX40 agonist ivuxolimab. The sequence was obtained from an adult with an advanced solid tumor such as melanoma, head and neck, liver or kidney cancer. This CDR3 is CASSLNSGLSYNEQFF. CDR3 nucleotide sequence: TGTGCCAGCAGTTTAAATTCGGGACTATCCTACAATGAGCAGTTCTTC.